Shown below are 16 T cell receptor beta chains from a single sample sequenced in a study of T cell responses to AZD1222 COVID-19 vaccine. Method: immunoSEQ multiplex PCR; TCRdb's copy keeps in-frame clones and lacks some. The sample has some 140,000 clones, about 91% seen once. The sample consisted of peripheral blood, taken 28 days after the second AZD1222 dose. These TCRs come from an adult who received the AZD1222 COVID-19 vaccine.

This clone has only a few counts. V and J are TRBV6-6 and TRBJ1-6; no clear D. The germline V and J ends were trimmed by 6 bases and 6 bases, with 15 bases remaining between them. CDR3 length: 15 residues. CDR1 MNHNY and CDR2 SVGAGI come from the germline V gene (reference sequence). The DNA for the CDR3 is TGTGCCAGCAGAAGCCGGGGTATCGGTAATTCACCCCTCCACTTT. Amino acid sequence: CASRSRGIGNSPLHF.

The V gene is TRBV5-1, the J gene TRBJ1-6, with 9 nucleotides matching TRBD1. CDR3 length: 14 amino acids. CDR1 and CDR2 from the germline V gene are SGHRS and YFSETQ. V gave up 5 bases and J gave up 8 bases; unmatched junction bases: 5. CDR3 DNA sequence: TGCGCCAGCAGGTCGGGACAGGGATATTCACCCCTCCACTTT. Protein: CASRSGQGYSPLHF.

This chain uses TRBV24-1 with TRBJ2-5; D perhaps matches TRBD2 (6 bases). CDR3 size: 12 residues. V lost 6 bases and J lost 4, with 8 bases in between. The germline V gene has CDR1 KGHDR and CDR2 SFDVKD. The CDR3 sequence: CATSPAGETQYF. CDR3 DNA sequence: TGTGCCACCAGTCCAGCGGGAGAGACCCAGTACTTC.

The J gene is TRBJ2-5, the V gene TRBV27; TRBD1 might be the D (5 bases). The germline V gene has CDR1 MNHEY and CDR2 SMNVEV (reference sequence). The CDR3 has 18 amino acids. Trimming cost V 1 base and J 1 base, with 19 bases left between them. The CDR3 coding sequence is TGTGCCAGCAGTTTATTCAGGAGTAGGGGCCGAGTCCAAGAGACCCAGTACTTC. Protein product: CASSLFRSRGRVQETQYF.

The chain has TRBV14 and TRBJ1-1; D is unclear. V dropped 1 base and J dropped 7 bases, with 10 bases sitting between them. Looked up from germline, CDR1 is SGHDN and CDR2 is FVKESK. The length of the CDR3 is 13 residues. The CDR3 sequence: CASSQGIFGEAFF. The CDR3 DNA follows: TGTGCCAGCAGCCAAGGAATCTTTGGTGAAGCTTTCTTT.

This sequence joins TRBV7-8 and TRBJ2-3; D not certain. V was clipped by 6 bases and J by 1 base, with 8 bases between them. Germline values: CDR1 SGHVS, CDR2 FQNEAQ. The CDR3 runs to 13 residues. The CDR3 sequence is CASSQLGTDTQYF. The CDR3 DNA reads TGTGCCAGCAGTCAGCTGGGCACAGATACGCAGTATTTT. Full variable domain (missing parts from reference TRBV7-8 and TRBJ2-3): GAGVSQSPRYKVAKRGQDVALRCDPISGHVSLFWYQQALGQGPEFLTYFQNEAQLDKSGLPSDRFFAERPEGSVSTLKIQRTQQEDSAVYLCASSQLGTDTQYFGPGTRLTVL.

The chain carries TRBV4-2 and TRBJ1-2; 9 bases map to TRBD1. The CDR3 contains 16 residues. Germline CDR1 LGHNA, CDR2 YNFKEQ. Germline trimming cut 3 bases from V and 3 bases from J; bases unmatched to any gene: 8. The CDR3 sequence is CASSQSGTGFDYGYTF. CDR3 coding DNA: TGTGCCAGCAGCCAGTCCGGGACAGGGTTCGACTATGGCTACACCTTC.

This chain's CDR3 is CASSLGQGAPFQHF. CDR3 nucleotides: TGTGCCAGCAGCTTGGGACAGGGGGCCCCATTCCAGCATTTT. V and J are TRBV7-9 and TRBJ1-5; 12 positions match TRBD1. This CDR3 region has 14 residues. Germline CDR1 SEHNR, CDR2 FQNEAQ (reference sequence). Trimming removed 3 bases from V and 12 bases from J; junction bases left unmatched: 6. Combining the CDR3 with reference TRBV7-9 and TRBJ1-5 gives the whole variable domain DTGVSQNPRHKITKRGQNVTFRCDPISEHNRLYWYRQTLGQGPEFLTYFQNEAQLEKSRLLSDRFSAERPKGSFSTLEIQRTEQGDSAMYLCASSLGQGAPFQHFGDGTRLSIL.

The J gene is TRBJ1-2, the V gene TRBV14; TRBD1 agrees at 9 bases. After removal of 0 bases from V and 6 bases from J, the junction contained 2 bases not matched to a gene. The CDR3 extends over 14 amino acids. Germline V gene lookup returns CDR1 SGHDN and CDR2 FVKESK. In DNA form, the CDR3 reads TGTGCCAGCAGCCAAGATGGGACAGGGCATGGCTACACCTTC. It yields the protein CASSQDGTGHGYTF. The full variable domain, in which reference TRBV14 and TRBJ1-2 provide the parts outside the CDR3, is EAGVTQFPSHSVIEKGQTVTLRCDPISGHDNLYWYRRVMGKEIKFLLHFVKESKQDESGMPNNRFLAERTGGTYSTLKVQPAELEDSGVYFCASSQDGTGHGYTFGSGTRLTVV.

This sequence joins TRBV5-6 and TRBJ1-1; 12 positions agree with TRBD1. With V trimmed by 7 bases and J by 0 bases, 4 bases remained unmatched. The CDR3 contains 15 residues. The V gene's germline CDR1 is SGHDT and CDR2 YYEEEE. The DNA for the CDR3 is TGTGCCAGCTCCGGGACAGGGGGCTTGAACACTGAAGCTTTCTTT. Protein: CASSGTGGLNTEAFF.

The chain uses TRBV24-1 and TRBJ1-5; no reliable D call. V was pared by 9 bases and J by 1 base, with 12 bases between. CDR3 length: 14 residues. Germline V lookup: CDR1 KGHDR, CDR2 SFDVKD. The CDR3 loop is CATRGPGSNQPQHF. The CDR3 DNA follows: TGTGCCACCCGAGGGCCCGGGAGCAATCAGCCCCAGCATTTT.

The J gene is TRBJ1-2, the V gene TRBV7-9, with 9 positions matching TRBD1. V lost 4 bases and J lost 4; bases outside the gene matches: 10. There are 16 residues in the CDR3. Germline CDR1 SEHNR, CDR2 FQNEAQ (reference sequence). The CDR3 here is CASSSMGQGLIYGYTF. The CDR3, as DNA: TGTGCCAGCAGCTCCATGGGACAGGGACTCATCTATGGCTACACCTTC. The entire variable domain, with the rest obtained from reference TRBV7-9 and TRBJ1-2, is as follows: DTGVSQNPRHKITKRGQNVTFRCDPISEHNRLYWYRQTLGQGPEFLTYFQNEAQLEKSRLLSDRFSAERPKGSFSTLEIQRTEQGDSAMYLCASSSMGQGLIYGYTFGSGTRLTVV.

The table lists this clone with a count of one. The chain is built from TRBV6-4 and TRBJ1-6; D ambiguous. The CDR3 runs 15 residues. CDR1 MRHNA and CDR2 SNTAGT come from the germline V gene. The V end lost 9 bases, the J end lost 4 bases, and 16 bases lay between the germline ends. In DNA, the CDR3 is TGTGCCAGACAATTTAGGGCAAGTTATAATTCACCCCTCCACTTT. Translated: CARQFRASYNSPLHF.

The chain uses TRBV5-6 and TRBJ2-3; no clear D gene. This CDR3 is 15 amino acids long. Germline V CDR1 and CDR2: SGHDT, YYEEEE. The V end lost 0 bases, the J end lost 6 bases, and 14 bases lay between the germline ends. The CDR3 sequence: CASSLVGRRSDTQYF. The CDR3 DNA is TGTGCCAGCAGCTTGGTCGGACGGCGCAGTGATACGCAGTATTTT.

The V call is TRBV30, the J call TRBJ1-1, with TRBD1 identical over 7 bases. The CDR3 totals 13 residues. V was clipped by 2 bases and J by 3 bases; unmatched bases: 3. Germline V gives CDR1 GTSNPN, CDR2 SVGIG (reference sequence). CDR3 sequence: CAWSRQGDTEAFF. In DNA form, the CDR3 reads TGTGCCTGGAGTAGGCAGGGGGACACTGAAGCTTTCTTT.

V and J are TRBV5-1 and TRBJ1-1; a possible D gene is TRBD1 (5 bases). The germline V and J ends were trimmed by 0 bases and 3 bases, with 15 bases remaining between them. The germline V gene encodes CDR1 SGHRS and CDR2 YFSETQ. The CDR3 length is 16 residues. DNA for the CDR3: TGCGCCAGCAGCTTGGACCTCCGGGGGGACCACACTGAAGCTTTCTTT. Protein sequence: CASSLDLRGDHTEAFF.